This T cell receptor (beta chain) appears in the sequencing data of a study of naive and memory T cell subsets. The library had UMIs added by 3' ligation of an oligonucleotide to TCR cDNA. Whole blood, 2.5 to 3 ml, came from adult healthy volunteers. With V trimmed by 10 bases and J by 5 bases, 4 bases remained unmatched. The CDR3 runs to 12 residues. Germline values: CDR1 MDHEN, CDR2 SYDVKM. The SP2 primer and nested alpha and beta constant region primers amplified ligated cDNA in four rounds. Blood and skin TCR RNA was reverse transcribed with alpha and beta constant primers. TCRdb re-called the 5' RACE reads through MiXCR, storing one row per CDR3 protein. The sample has about 62,000 distinct CDR3 sequences; approximately 8% are singletons. This clonotype has a handful of counts.

The chain combines TRBV28 with TRBJ2-5; TRBD1 matches 10 bases. This TCR derives from a female donor in good health. CDR3 residues: CATMGQGETQYF. The CDR3 DNA reads TGTGCCACTATGGGACAGGGGGAGACCCAGTACTTC.